Each of the 9 T cell receptor beta chains below was sequenced from the same sample in a study of cytotoxic CD8 clonotypes in ibrutinib-treated CLL. Method: immunoSEQ multiplex PCR; TCRdb's copy keeps in-frame clones and lacks some. The table has 50,000 to 65,000 clones, roughly 70% seen once. The sample in question was PBMCs, obtained after 12 months of ibrutinib treatment. The source of these receptors is a human donor with chronic lymphocytic leukemia.

The sample holds one count of this clone. This chain uses TRBV27 with TRBJ2-5; D not certain. The germline V gene encodes CDR1 MNHEY and CDR2 SMNVEV (reference sequence). The CDR3 is 14 amino acids. V lost 2 bases and J 0 bases, leaving 7 bases between the germline ends. The CDR3 bases are TGTGCCAGCAGTTTAGGGTCGTACCAAGAGACCCAGTACTTC. Its translation is CASSLGSYQETQYF.

The gene calls are TRBV6-5 and TRBJ2-7; D not certain. This CDR3 region has 11 residues. Germline V gives CDR1 MNHEY, CDR2 SVGAGI. The V and J ends lost 7 bases and 5 bases respectively, with 9 bases between them. Here the CDR3 DNA reads TGTGCCAGCACCCAGTTGGACGAGCAGTACTTC. It is translated as CASTQLDEQYF.

The rearrangement links TRBV28 to TRBJ2-4, with 8 bases matching TRBD2. The V and J ends lost 11 bases and 8 bases, in that order; junction bases with no gene match: 14. The CDR3 totals 14 residues. Germline V lookup: CDR1 MDHEN, CDR2 SYDVKM. In DNA form, the CDR3 reads TGTGCCTCATCTAACAGCGGGAGAGGTTACATTCAGTACTTC. Protein product: CASSNSGRGYIQYF.

This clone was counted once. V is TRBV20-1 and J is TRBJ2-7; D not resolved. V was pared by 6 bases and J by 2 bases, with 8 bases between. This CDR3 has 11 residues. Germline values: CDR1 DFQATT, CDR2 SNEGSKA (reference sequence). CDR3 coding DNA: TGCAGTGCCCCGACACCCTACGAGCAGTACTTC. Translation: CSAPTPYEQYF.

The genes are TRBV20-1 and TRBJ2-3, with D uncertain. The germline V gene has CDR1 DFQATT and CDR2 SNEGSKA (reference sequence). The CDR3 has 11 residues. Trimming shortened V by 4 bases and J by 9 bases, and 11 bases separated the two germline ends. CDR3 region: CSATLSETQYF. Written as DNA, the CDR3 is TGCAGTGCTACCCTCTCGGAGACGCAGTATTTT.

V is TRBV27 and J is TRBJ2-7; D not certain. The germline V and J ends were trimmed by 10 bases and 6 bases, with 13 bases remaining between them. The CDR3 is 11 residues long. From germline, CDR1 is MNHEY and CDR2 SMNVEV (reference sequence). The CDR3 protein is CATKSQREQYF. The CDR3 DNA sequence: TGTGCCACCAAATCACAACGCGAGCAGTACTTC.

This clone was counted only a few times. J is TRBJ2-7 and V is TRBV4-2; D is ambiguous. The CDR3 length is 13 residues. Deletions cut 3 bases from V and 6 bases from J, with 12 bases between. The germline CDR1 and CDR2 sequences are LGHNA and YNFKEQ. CDR3 DNA sequence: TGTGCCAGCAGCCAGTTTGTGGGCAGCGAGCAGTACTTC. Protein: CASSQFVGSEQYF.

The chain employs TRBV7-8 and TRBJ2-7, with TRBD1 identical over 10 bases. The V gene's germline CDR1 is SGHVS and CDR2 FQNEAQ. The CDR3 spans 15 residues. V was clipped by 1 base and J by 4 bases; unmatched bases: 4. The CDR3 region has the DNA TGTGCCAGCAGCTTAGGACGGGGACAGGGGTACGAGCAGTACTTC. Encoded protein: CASSLGRGQGYEQYF.

The V and J genes are TRBV6-6 and TRBJ2-1, with D hard to call. With 0 bases removed from V and 15 bases from J, the gap between germline ends came to 12 bases. The germline V gene encodes CDR1 MNHNY and CDR2 SVGAGI (reference sequence). The CDR3 consists of 12 residues. The CDR3 bases are TGTGCCAGCAGTTACTCGGCGGAGACTCCGTTCTTC. This encodes CASSYSAETPFF.